Detailed here is one T cell receptor (beta chain). Its antigen is undetermined. A much more abundant neighbour one base away suggests this may be a read error. The sample's time point: longitudinal time-point 2. Synthesis of cDNA was performed by 5'RACE using 10-nucleotide random UMIs. TCRdb re-called the 5' RACE reads through MiXCR, storing one row per CDR3 protein. The sample shows about 80,000 distinct CDR3 sequences, around 6% of them seen only once. This specimen comes from a study of neurological immune-mediated disorders. Study information: Among the approximately 35 patients with multiple sclerosis, some 31 were relapsing-remitting, while 3 were secondary progressive. Whole-study results and caveats: A possible signature appeared as one related-CDR3 cluster, in which phylogenetic grouping placed the repertoires of 18 of 34 multiple sclerosis patients.

The sequenced material came from PBMCs. The TCR was taken from a woman aged 55-70 years with multiple sclerosis.

The CDR3 sequence is CASGTDTTGYEQYF. The DNA for the CDR3 is TGTGCCAGCGGGACGGACACCACCGGCTACGAGCAGTACTTC. The chain joins TRBV12-3 or TRBV12-4 to TRBJ2-7; either TRBD1 or TRBD2 may supply D (5 bases each). The CDR3 is made up of 14 amino acids. Trimming stripped 8 bases from V and 3 bases from J, with 17 bases between.